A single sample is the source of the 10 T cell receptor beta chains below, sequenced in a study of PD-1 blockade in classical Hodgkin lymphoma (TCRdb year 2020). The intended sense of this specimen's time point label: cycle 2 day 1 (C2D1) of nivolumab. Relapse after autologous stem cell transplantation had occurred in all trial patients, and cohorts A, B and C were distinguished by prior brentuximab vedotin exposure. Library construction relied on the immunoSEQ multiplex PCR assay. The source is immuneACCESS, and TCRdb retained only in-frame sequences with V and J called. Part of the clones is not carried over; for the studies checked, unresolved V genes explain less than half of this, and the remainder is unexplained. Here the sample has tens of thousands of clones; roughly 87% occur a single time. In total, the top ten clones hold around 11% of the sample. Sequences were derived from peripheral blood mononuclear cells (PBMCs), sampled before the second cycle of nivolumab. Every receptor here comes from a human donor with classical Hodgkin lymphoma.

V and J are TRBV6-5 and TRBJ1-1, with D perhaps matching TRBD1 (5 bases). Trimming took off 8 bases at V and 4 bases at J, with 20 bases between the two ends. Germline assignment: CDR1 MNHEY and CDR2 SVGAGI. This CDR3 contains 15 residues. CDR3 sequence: CASLGEGRGVTEAFF. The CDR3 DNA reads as TGTGCCAGCCTAGGGGAGGGGAGAGGAGTCACTGAAGCTTTCTTT.

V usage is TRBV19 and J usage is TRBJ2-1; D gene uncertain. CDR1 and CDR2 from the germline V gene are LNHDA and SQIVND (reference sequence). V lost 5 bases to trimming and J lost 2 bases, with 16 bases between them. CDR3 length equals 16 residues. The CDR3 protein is CASSSTTYSPYNEQFF. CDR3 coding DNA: TGTGCCAGTAGTTCCACAACCTACTCCCCCTACAATGAGCAGTTCTTC. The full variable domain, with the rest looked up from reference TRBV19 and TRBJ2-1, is DGGITQSPKYLFRKEGQNVTLSCEQNLNHDAMYWYRQDPGQGLRLIYYSQIVNDFQKGDIAEGYSVSREKKESFPLTVTSAQKNPTAFYLCASSSTTYSPYNEQFFGPGTRLTVL.

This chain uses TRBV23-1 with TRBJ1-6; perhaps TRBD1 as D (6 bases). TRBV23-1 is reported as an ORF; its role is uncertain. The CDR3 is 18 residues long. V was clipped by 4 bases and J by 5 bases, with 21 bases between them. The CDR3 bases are TGCGCCAGCAGTCCCCCAGGCGGGGGGCCACTAGATAATTCACCCCTCCACTTT. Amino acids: CASSPPGGGPLDNSPLHF.

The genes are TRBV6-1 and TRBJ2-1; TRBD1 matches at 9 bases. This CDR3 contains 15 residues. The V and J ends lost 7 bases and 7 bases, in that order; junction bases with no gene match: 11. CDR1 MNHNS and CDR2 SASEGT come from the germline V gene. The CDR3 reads CASNPYRGLWNEQFF. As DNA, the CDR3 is TGTGCCAGCAACCCATACAGGGGGCTGTGGAATGAGCAGTTCTTC.

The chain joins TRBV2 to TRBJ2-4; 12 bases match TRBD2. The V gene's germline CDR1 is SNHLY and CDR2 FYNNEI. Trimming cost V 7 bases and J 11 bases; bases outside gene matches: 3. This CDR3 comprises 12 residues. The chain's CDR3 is CASKGLAGFQYF. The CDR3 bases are TGTGCCAGCAAAGGACTAGCGGGATTTCAGTACTTC.

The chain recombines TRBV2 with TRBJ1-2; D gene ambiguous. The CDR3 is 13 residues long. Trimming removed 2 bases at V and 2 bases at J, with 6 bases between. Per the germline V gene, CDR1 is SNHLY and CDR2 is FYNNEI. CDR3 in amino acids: CASSEHFNYGYTF. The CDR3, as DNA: TGTGCCAGCAGTGAACATTTCAACTATGGCTACACCTTC.

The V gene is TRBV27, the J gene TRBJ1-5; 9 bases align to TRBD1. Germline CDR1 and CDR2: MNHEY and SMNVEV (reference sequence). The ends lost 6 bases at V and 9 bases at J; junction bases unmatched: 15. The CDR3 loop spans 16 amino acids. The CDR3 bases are TGTGCCAGCAGGATCCACCGGGACAGGGACCTTTCGCCCCAGCATTTT. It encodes CASRIHRDRDLSPQHF.

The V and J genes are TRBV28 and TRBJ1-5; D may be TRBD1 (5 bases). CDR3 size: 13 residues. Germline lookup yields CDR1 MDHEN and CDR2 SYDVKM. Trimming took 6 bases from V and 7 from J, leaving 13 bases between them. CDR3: CASRRGEFQPQHF. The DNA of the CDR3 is TGTGCCAGCAGGCGGGGGGAGTTCCAGCCCCAGCATTTT.

CDR3 amino acids: CASSGTGWGQPQHF. DNA for the CDR3: TGTGCCAGTAGTGGGACAGGGTGGGGTCAGCCCCAGCATTTT. The V gene is TRBV19, the J gene TRBJ1-5; 9 positions agree with TRBD1. Per the germline V gene, CDR1 is LNHDA and CDR2 is SQIVND (reference sequence). Losses at the gene ends were 5 bases for V and 6 bases for J; bases not matched to a gene: 5. This CDR3 has 14 residues.

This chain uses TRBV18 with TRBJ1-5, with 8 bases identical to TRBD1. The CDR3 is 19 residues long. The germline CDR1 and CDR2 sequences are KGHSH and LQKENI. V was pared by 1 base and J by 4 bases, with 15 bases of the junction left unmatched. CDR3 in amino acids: CASSPLSMGQGARNQPQHF. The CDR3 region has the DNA TGTGCCAGCTCACCACTGTCCATGGGCCAGGGGGCGAGGAATCAGCCCCAGCATTTT.